Following are 16 T cell receptor beta chains from one sample sequenced in a study of molecular identifiers for immune sequencing clone quantification. TCRdb analysed the PCR reads with MiXCR anew, one entry per CDR3 protein. The table records about 97,000 distinct CDR3 sequences, 35% of them present only once. Sequencing was performed on naive CD8+ T cells from blood, with Jurkat cell RNA spiked in. As for subset: FACS-sorted CD8+CD4-CCR7+CD45RA+ naive T cells. The receptors derive from a human donor in good health. Some libraries in this study had Jurkat cell RNA spiked in.

This clonotype was seen repeatedly, ten times or more. The rearrangement joins TRBV7-9 to TRBJ2-6; the D gene is possibly TRBD1 (6 bases). CDR3 size: 15 residues. Between the trimmed V and J ends, which lost 5 bases and 5 bases, there was a span of 13 bases. CDR1 and CDR2 from the germline V gene are SEHNR and FQNEAQ (reference sequence). The CDR3, as DNA: TGTGCCAGCAGCCGAGACAGGCTAAGGGCCAACGTCCTGACTTTC. Its translation: CASSRDRLRANVLTF. Full variable domain (missing parts from reference TRBV7-9 and TRBJ2-6): DTGVSQNPRHKITKRGQNVTFRCDPISEHNRLYWYRQTLGQGPEFLTYFQNEAQLEKSRLLSDRFSAERPKGSFSTLEIQRTEQGDSAMYLCASSRDRLRANVLTFGAGSRLTVL.

This clonotype appeared many times. The chain carries TRBV4-2 and TRBJ2-3, with a tentative D call TRBD2 (5 bases). V dropped 0 bases and J dropped 1 base, with 11 bases sitting between them. Germline CDR1 reads LGHNA; CDR2 reads YNFKEQ. The CDR3 extends over 16 amino acids. The CDR3 bases are TGTGCCAGCAGCCAAGATCCCCCCGGGGGCACAGATACGCAGTATTTT. Amino acid sequence: CASSQDPPGGTDTQYF.

This clonotype was recorded a few times. Given a much more abundant clone one base away, this may be a read error. V and J are TRBV29-1 and TRBJ2-2, with D uncertain. Germline CDR1 and CDR2: SQVTM and ANQGSEA. The CDR3 totals 13 residues. CDR3 amino acids: CSVVSQNTWELFF. In nucleotides, the CDR3 is TGCAGCGTTGTATCTCAGAACACCTGGGAGCTGTTTTTT.

Concerning this clonotype: A much larger clone lies one base from this, so it may be a read error. The genes are TRBV7-8 and TRBJ2-4; the D is unclear. Germline CDR1 SGHVS, CDR2 FQNEAQ. CDR3 length: 16 residues. CDR3 bases: TGTGCCAGCAGCTCCGCCGCCTTAGCCGCCAAACACATTCAGTACTTC. Translating gives CASSSAALAAKHIQYF.

This clonotype has only one observation. Likely a read error: the CDR3 ends without its conserved phenylalanine or tryptophan. The chain couples TRBV27 to TRBJ2-4; 7 bases are shared with TRBD1. The CDR3 is 15 amino acids. CDR1 and CDR2 (germline): MNHEY, SMNVEV (reference sequence). With V trimmed by 5 bases and J by 0 bases, 4 bases remained unmatched. The DNA for the CDR3 is TGTGCCAGCAGTGTGGCAGGGGGAGCCAAAAACATTCAGTACTAC. This gives the protein CASSVAGGAKNIQYY.

The V gene is TRBV9, the J gene TRBJ2-7, with D uncertain. With 7 bases removed from V and 7 bases from J, the gap between germline ends came to 12 bases. This CDR3 has 11 residues. CDR1 is SGDLS, CDR2 YYNGEE, per germline. The CDR3 spells CASSNRGEQYF. In DNA, the CDR3 is TGTGCCAGCTCGAACCGCGGAGAGCAGTACTTC. Complete variable domain (other parts from reference TRBV9 and TRBJ2-7): DSGVTQTPKHLITATGQRVTLRCSPRSGDLSVYWYQQSLDQGLQFLIQYYNGEERAKGNILERFSAQQFPDLHSELNLSSLELGDSALYFCASSNRGEQYFGPGTRLTVT.

This clonotype was observed a few times. The chain uses TRBV27 and TRBJ2-3; D ambiguous. V shed 6 bases and J shed 2 bases, with 9 bases lying between them. CDR3 size: 13 residues. CDR1 is MNHEY and CDR2 is SMNVEV in the germline V gene (reference sequence). CDR3 in DNA: TGTGCCAGCAGCACGACACACACAGATACGCAGTATTTT. This sequence encodes CASSTTHTDTQYF.

This clonotype was seen a few times. The chain carries TRBV12-3 or TRBV12-4 and TRBJ1-5, with D possibly TRBD1 on 5 matching bases. The CDR3 contains 17 residues. V lost 6 bases to trimming and J lost 0 bases, with 18 bases between them. CDR3 residues: CASRLGVGRYSNQPQHF. The CDR3 region has the DNA TGTGCCAGCAGATTGGGGGTGGGACGATATAGCAATCAGCCCCAGCATTTT.

This clonotype was detected a few times. V is TRBV29-1 and J is TRBJ2-7; maybe TRBD1 (6 bases). The CDR3 totals 14 residues. V was pared by 4 bases and J by 2 bases, with 15 bases between. Per the germline V gene, CDR1 is SQVTM and CDR2 is ANQGSEA. The CDR3 DNA reads as TGCAGCGTTGGTTCGAGACAGGTAACCTACGAGCAGTACTTC. It is translated as CSVGSRQVTYEQYF.

The CDR3 loop is CASSDRVVISPLHF. The CDR3 DNA reads TGTGCCAGCAGTGACCGGGTCGTAATTTCGCCCCTCCACTTT. V is TRBV6-5 and J is TRBJ1-6; D ambiguous. With 5 bases removed from V and 13 bases from J, the gap between germline ends came to 18 bases. The CDR3 sequence is 14 residues long. Germline CDR1 and CDR2: MNHEY and SVGAGI.

The table lists this clonotype with a few counts. The chain has TRBV4-2 and TRBJ2-3; the match to TRBD2 covers 8 bases. The CDR3 consists of 19 residues. From germline, CDR1 is LGHNA and CDR2 YNFKEQ. With V trimmed by 1 base and J by 3 bases, 15 bases remained unmatched. This chain's CDR3 is CASSQVLSGTRSITDTQYF. Written as DNA, the CDR3 is TGTGCCAGCAGCCAAGTACTATCCGGGACTAGAAGTATAACAGATACGCAGTATTTT.

Points on this clonotype: This may stem from a read error, because a much larger clone lies one nucleotide away. CDR3 coding DNA: TGTGCCAGCAGTGACTCCCTTAGCACAGATACGCAGTATTTT. Its translation is CASSDSLSTDTQYF. The V call is TRBV2, the J call TRBJ2-3; D gene uncertain. The CDR3 spans 14 residues. In germline, CDR1 is SNHLY, CDR2 FYNNEI. V was clipped by 3 bases and J by 0 bases, with 7 bases between them.

To note about this clonotype: This sequence may be a read error, since a much larger clone differs from it by one base. The chain links TRBV7-9 to TRBJ1-2; D is unclear. Germline V gene data show CDR1 as SEHNR and CDR2 as FQNEAQ (reference sequence). The CDR3 spans 13 residues. The CDR3 loop is CASSLAGNYGCTF. The CDR3 DNA follows: TGTGCCAGCAGCTTAGCAGGAAACTATGGCTGCACCTTC.

A note on this clonotype: Being one base from a much bigger clone, this may be a read error. The genes are TRBV2 and TRBJ2-6, with D perhaps assigned TRBD1 or TRBD2 (7 bases each). The CDR3 has 18 residues. Germline assignment: CDR1 SNHLY and CDR2 FYNNEI. In DNA, the CDR3 is TGTGCCAGCTGTGAGGGGGCTAGCGGTTACTCTGGGGCCAACGTCCTGACTTTC. Its protein product is CASCEGASGYSGANVLTF.

In this sample, this clonotype turned up many times. The chain has TRBV28 and TRBJ2-5, with 7 bases fitting TRBD2. This CDR3 region has 13 residues. In germline, CDR1 is MDHEN, CDR2 SYDVKM. After removal of 6 bases from V and 5 bases from J, the junction contained 6 bases not matched to a gene. The CDR3 bases are TGTGCCAGCAGCTTAGCGGGCGGGGAGACCCAGTACTTC. This translates into CASSLAGGETQYF. Full variable domain (remainder filled in from reference TRBV28 and TRBJ2-5): DVKVTQSSRYLVKRTGEKVFLECVQDMDHENMFWYRQDPGLGLRLIYFSYDVKMKEKGDIPEGYSVSREKKERFSLILESASTNQTSMYLCASSLAGGETQYFGPGTRLLVL.

This rearrangement joins TRBV28 to TRBJ2-1, with TRBD2 matching over 8 bases. Per germline, CDR1 MDHEN and CDR2 SYDVKM. V shed 5 bases and J 7 bases; nucleotides not matched to a gene: 13. The CDR3 sequence is 16 residues long. As DNA, the CDR3 is TGTGCCAGCAGTCCCCCAGAAGCGGGAGAATGGAATGAGCAGTTCTTC. It codes for CASSPPEAGEWNEQFF.